The following is a T cell receptor beta chain sequence with its context. The antigen it recognizes is unknown. No much larger clone exists at a distance of one base, and base qualities are not known. The sample is drawn from a study of vaccination and CD4 T cells after COVID-19 (dated by TCRdb to 2021 to 2024). Background for the entire study: Every convalescent patient had a positive nasal swab PCR test for SARS-CoV-2, with mild disease in several patients and severe disease in one. Participants received two doses of either the Pfizer-BioNTech BNT162b2 vaccine (n=8) or the Moderna mRNA-1273 vaccine (n=2). Six males and four females were included in the convalescent cohort, with two Hispanic individuals, seven Caucasians, two Asians and one multiracial person represented. Post-vaccine blood samples were taken a median of approximately 76 days after the second vaccine dose, with a range of about 14 to 241 days. Post-COVID blood samples from convalescent patients were collected a median of roughly 100 days after diagnosis, with a range of 35 to 161 days. The spike-specific CD4+ TCR repertoire was compared before and after mRNA vaccination in approximately ten COVID-19 convalescent patients and several infection-naive healthy vaccine recipients. Three convalescent patients gave samples both early after vaccination (day 14) and late after vaccination (days 161 to 241). In control cultures, a CEFX viral epitope pool was used as positive control, an HIV-1 Nef peptide pool was used as negative control, or no peptide was added. Culture stimuli were overlapping spike peptide pools from SARS-CoV-2 and from the common cold coronaviruses HCoV-NL63, HCoV-OC43 and HCoV-229E. What the work shows at the level of the full study, not this receptor alone: Relatively few convalescent patients were included in the study, and early timepoints after natural infection were not analyzed. In convalescent patients, a median around 90% of post-vaccine SARS-CoV-2-reactive clones were detected only after vaccination, suggesting vaccine-specific priming. Although the median number of SARS-CoV-2-reactive clonotypes went up from 20 to 25 after infection to some 38 after vaccination, the increase was not significant. Of the vaccine-specific clones in convalescent patients, 304 of 307, or nearly all, reacted only to SARS-CoV-2 spike and did not cross-react with common cold coronaviruses.

Library creation used PCR. At the Johns Hopkins FTIC core, DNA from the cultured CD4+ T cells underwent TCR sequencing with the Oncomine TCR Beta short-read assay. The QIAamp micro DNA kit was used to extract genomic DNA from the cultured CD4+ T cells. Oncomine TCR Beta libraries from cultured CD4+ T cells were pooled using unique dual indexes and sequenced on an Illumina iSeq 100. Under the source paper's analysis protocol: Non-productive sequences were removed, and CDR3s not starting with C, not ending with F or W, or shorter than 7 amino acids were discarded. The MANAFEST web application identified antigen-specific clonotypes by comparing peptide-stimulated wells against reference wells and other culture wells. Positive clones required FDR below 0.05, an odds ratio above 5, and productive frequency above 0.1% in at least two of three replicate wells. Clonotypes that were significantly expanded in both SARS-CoV-2 spike wells and at least one common cold coronavirus spike condition were defined as cross-reactive. CDR3 homology was assessed with Levenshtein distances (stringdist) and unrooted phylogenetic trees (ape) in R version 3.6.1. TCRdb reran the public reads through fastp at Q25 and MiXCR, keeping productive beta chains. Every distinct CDR3 protein forms one entry, paired with its most common genes and DNA. In this record, the V and J calls reflect TCRdb's handling and not the investigators' own analysis. The sample contains nearly 25,000 distinct CDR3 sequences, 30% of them found a single time. The ten biggest clones cover roughly 3.2% of the sample.

This sample's time point label indicates: late sampling 161 to 241 days after vaccination in a few convalescent patients. The intended sense of this specimen's treatment or condition label: approximately nine-day PBMC culture with coronavirus spike peptide pools or control peptides (ViraFEST assay). The study used the ViraFEST assay, which expanded antigen-specific T cells with peptide pools and then identified expanded clonotypes by TCR sequencing. The positive SARS-CoV-2 PCR tests of the convalescent patients were dated from March to December 2020, before the Alpha, Beta and Delta variants emerged in the United States. PBMCs were cultured at under 2.5 million per well in IMDM supplemented with around 5.5% human AB serum and 9 to 10 IU/ml IL-2, with 9.5 to 10 ug/ml peptide pools added. Half of the culture medium was replaced with fresh IL-2-containing medium on days 3 and 7. After 9 to 11 days of culture, CD4+ T cells were isolated by negative selection with the EasySep CD4+ T cell isolation kit. PBMCs were separated from whole blood using Ficoll-Paque Plus gradient centrifugation and then either used fresh or cryopreserved at -140C. Triplicate wells were generally used for each culture condition.

The CDR3 runs 16 residues from the cysteine to the phenylalanine. This entry keeps only the CDR3 DNA: 48 bases, framed from base 1. From the germline V gene, CDR1 is ENHRY and CDR2 is SYGVKD. At the junction V is shortened by 2 bases and J by 3 bases, with 16 bases in between. The chain employs TRBV10-3 and TRBJ1-2, and the D gene may be TRBD1, 6 bases matching. This receptor was taken from a human donor who had recovered from COVID-19. The material sequenced was CD4+ T cells from blood, cultured in vitro, taken about 7 months after SARS-CoV-2 vaccination. The CDR3 reads CAISETGPDSDYGYTF. The sequenced DNA is TGTGCCATCAGTGAGACGGGGCCGGACAGCGACTATGGCTACACCTTC.